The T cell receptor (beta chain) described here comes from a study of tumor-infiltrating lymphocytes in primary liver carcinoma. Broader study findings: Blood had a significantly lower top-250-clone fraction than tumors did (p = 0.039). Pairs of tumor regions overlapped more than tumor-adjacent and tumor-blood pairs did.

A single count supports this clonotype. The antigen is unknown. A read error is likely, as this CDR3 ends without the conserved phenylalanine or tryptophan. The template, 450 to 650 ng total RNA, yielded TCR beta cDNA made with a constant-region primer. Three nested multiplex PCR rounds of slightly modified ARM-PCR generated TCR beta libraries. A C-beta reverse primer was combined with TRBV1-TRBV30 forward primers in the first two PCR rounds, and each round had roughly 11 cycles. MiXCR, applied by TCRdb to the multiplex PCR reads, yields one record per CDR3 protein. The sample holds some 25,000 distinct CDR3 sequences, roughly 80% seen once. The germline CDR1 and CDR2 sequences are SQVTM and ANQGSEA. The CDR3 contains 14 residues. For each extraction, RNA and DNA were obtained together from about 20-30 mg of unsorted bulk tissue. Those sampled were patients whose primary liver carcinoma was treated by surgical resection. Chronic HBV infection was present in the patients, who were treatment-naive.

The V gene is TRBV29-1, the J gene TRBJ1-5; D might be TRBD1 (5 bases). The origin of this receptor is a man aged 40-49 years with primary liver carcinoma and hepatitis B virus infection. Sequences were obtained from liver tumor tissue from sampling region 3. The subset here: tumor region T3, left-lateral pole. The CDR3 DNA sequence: TGCAGTGTGAGAGCTGGGGGTTTCAATCAGCCCCAGCATTTA. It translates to CSVRAGGFNQPQHL.